A single sample gave rise to the 11 T cell receptor beta chains below, sequenced in a study of blood T cell repertoires in COVID-19. Sequenced by immunoSEQ multiplex PCR; TCRdb stores in-frame clones only, minus some. The sample records about 110,000 clones, 65% to 90% being singletons. Material for sequencing was peripheral blood. These receptors were collected from a woman older than 75 with active or convalescent COVID-19.

V and J are TRBV18 and TRBJ2-7; 7 bases are shared with TRBD1. Germline V CDR1 and CDR2: KGHSH, LQKENI. The V and J ends lost 4 bases and 7 bases, in that order; junction bases with no gene match: 13. The CDR3 loop spans 15 amino acids. CDR3 sequence: CASSLSGTASEEQYF. As DNA, the CDR3 is TGTGCCAGCTCACTCTCCGGGACAGCCTCCGAGGAGCAGTACTTC.

The chain employs TRBV6-5 and TRBJ2-3; a possible D gene is TRBD2 (5 bases). This CDR3 has 15 amino acids. V was shortened by 0 bases and J by 0 bases, with 7 bases between the two germline ends. Germline assignment: CDR1 MNHEY and CDR2 SVGAGI. The CDR3 DNA sequence: TGTGCCAGCAGTTACTCCAGAGGGAGCACAGATACGCAGTATTTT. The encoded protein is CASSYSRGSTDTQYF.

The genes are TRBV6-5 and TRBJ1-1; D gene uncertain. V gave up 5 bases and J gave up 5 bases, with 12 bases separating them. Germline V CDR1 and CDR2: MNHEY, SVGAGI. The CDR3 has 13 amino acids. This CDR3 is CASSKTEGTEAFF. The CDR3 coding sequence is TGTGCCAGCAGTAAGACCGAGGGAACTGAAGCTTTCTTT.

This rearrangement joins TRBV27 to TRBJ2-1; 9 bases line up with TRBD2. The germline V gene has CDR1 MNHEY and CDR2 SMNVEV (reference sequence). This CDR3 is built from 16 residues. V shed 2 bases, J shed 6 bases, and the junction held 8 bases outside the gene matches. CDR3: CASSLLVGSGGNEQFF. The CDR3 bases are TGTGCCAGCAGTTTACTTGTTGGTAGCGGGGGCAATGAGCAGTTCTTC.

The chain has TRBV9 and TRBJ2-5; 10 nucleotides line up with TRBD2. J was trimmed by 4 bases and V by 4 bases; bases with no gene match: 10. Per germline, CDR1 SGDLS and CDR2 YYNGEE. CDR3 length equals 16 residues. DNA for the CDR3: TGTGCCAGCAGCCCTCAGCGGGAGGGCCTGAGAGAGACCCAGTACTTC. It codes for CASSPQREGLRETQYF.

J is TRBJ2-3 and V is TRBV6-5; 8 nucleotides line up with TRBD2. CDR1 is MNHEY, CDR2 SVGAGI, per germline. V lost 6 bases, J lost 5 bases, and 10 bases stayed unmatched. This CDR3 has 15 amino acids. CDR3 sequence reads: CASRQTSAGGDTQYF. CDR3 bases: TGTGCCAGCAGACAGACTAGCGCCGGGGGAGATACGCAGTATTTT.

V is TRBV19 and J is TRBJ2-7; 8 nucleotides match TRBD2. Trimming removed 5 bases from V and 3 bases from J; junction bases left unmatched: 6. Per the germline V gene, CDR1 is LNHDA and CDR2 is SQIVND (reference sequence). The CDR3 sequence is 14 residues long. As DNA, the CDR3 is TGTGCCAGTAGTTCGGCTAGCGGGTTCTACGAGCAGTACTTC. Amino acid sequence: CASSSASGFYEQYF.

The chain is built from TRBV19 and TRBJ1-2, with D uncertain. V was shortened by 7 bases and J by 6 bases, with 9 bases between the two germline ends. CDR3 length: 11 amino acids. Germline CDR1 is LNHDA and CDR2 is SQIVND (reference sequence). CDR3 in DNA: TGTGCCAGTACGGGAGACCATGGCTACACCTTC. This sequence encodes CASTGDHGYTF.

V usage is TRBV18 and J usage is TRBJ2-1; unclear D gene. The V end lost 0 bases, the J end lost 3 bases, and 9 bases lay between the germline ends. There are 15 residues in the CDR3. The germline gives CDR1 KGHSH, CDR2 LQKENI. The CDR3 DNA follows: TGTGCCAGCTCACCACCGGGCCCCGTCTACAATGAGCAGTTCTTC. It yields the protein CASSPPGPVYNEQFF.

J is TRBJ1-4 and V is TRBV6-5; D is unclear. The CDR3 runs to 15 residues. The germline V gene has CDR1 MNHEY and CDR2 SVGAGI. Deletions cut 6 bases from V and 0 bases from J, with 11 bases between. This CDR3 is CASSHGRATNEKLFF. The CDR3 DNA follows: TGTGCCAGCAGCCACGGCCGGGCAACTAATGAAAAACTGTTTTTT.

This rearrangement joins TRBV6-5 to TRBJ2-7; 14 nucleotides match TRBD2. The CDR3 length is 14 residues. Trimming removed 6 bases from V and 7 bases from J; junction bases left unmatched: 5. Germline CDR1 is MNHEY and CDR2 is SVGAGI. The CDR3 bases are TGTGCCAGCAGAACGGGACTAGCGGGAGTTGAGCAGTACTTC. Amino acid sequence: CASRTGLAGVEQYF.